Given below is one T cell receptor beta chain in context. Method: immunoSEQ multiplex PCR; TCRdb's copy keeps in-frame clones and lacks some. The sample contains roughly 250,000 clones, 75% to 90% of which appear only once. Germline loops: CDR1 MNHEY, CDR2 SVGAGI. The CDR3 has 15 amino acids. V trimming: 2 bases; J trimming: 1 base; junction bases outside the gene matches: 2. This entry is derived from a study of blood T cell repertoires in COVID-19. The gene calls are TRBV6-5 and TRBJ2-5; 9 nucleotides align to TRBD2. The source is a woman in her thirties with acute COVID-19. Sequencing was carried out using PBMCs or T cells enriched from blood (not recorded which). The CDR3 region has the DNA TGTGCCAGCAGTTACGAGACTAGCGGCCAAGAGACCCAGTACTTC. It translates to CASSYETSGQETQYF.